The 10 T cell receptor beta chains below were found in one sample sequenced in a study of cytomegalovirus exposure and HLA in healthy donors. Primers: 60 Vbeta forward and 13 Jbeta reverse. Assay used: immunoSEQ multiplex PCR; TCRdb lists only in-frame clones, some missing. The repertoire holds roughly 150,000 clones, roughly three quarters seen once, with about 3.4% in the top ten. The source material was PBMCs. Receptor source: a man in his forties in good health and CMV-seronegative.

The rearrangement joins TRBV27 to TRBJ2-5; D is possibly TRBD2 (5 bases). Trimming shortened V by 5 bases and J by 9 bases, and 19 bases separated the two germline ends. There are 14 residues in the CDR3. The germline V gene encodes CDR1 MNHEY and CDR2 SMNVEV (reference sequence). CDR3 protein: CASSDLAGVWPQYF. The CDR3 DNA follows: TGTGCCAGCAGTGACCTAGCCGGTGTGTGGCCCCAGTACTTC.

The CDR3 coding sequence is TGTGCCACCTCACAGGGTACAACAGATACGCAGTATTTT. This sequence encodes CATSQGTTDTQYF. The chain is built from TRBV19 and TRBJ2-3, with D possibly TRBD1 on 6 matching bases. The V end was cut by 10 bases, the J end by 3 bases, with 14 bases between. Germline V gene lookup returns CDR1 LNHDA and CDR2 SQIVND (reference sequence). The CDR3 runs 13 residues.

The CDR3 region is CASSRTSGGEETQYF. CDR3 sequence (DNA): TGTGCCAGCAGTAGGACTAGCGGGGGCGAAGAGACCCAGTACTTC. The V call is TRBV11-2, the J call TRBJ2-5, with 13 bases aligning to TRBD2. Germline CDR1 and CDR2: SGHAT and FQNNGV. V dropped 6 bases and J dropped 3; count of bases not matched to a gene: 4. The CDR3 is made up of 15 amino acids.

The chain employs TRBV13 and TRBJ2-5, with TRBD1 matching 8 bases. V lost 3 bases, J lost 4 bases, and 10 bases stayed unmatched. This CDR3 has 16 amino acids. The V gene's germline CDR1 is PRHDT and CDR2 FYEKMQ (reference sequence). The CDR3 DNA sequence: TGTGCCAGCAGCTTCGGCCAGGGGGCGCTAGGAGAGACCCAGTACTTC. Its protein product is CASSFGQGALGETQYF.

This chain links TRBV27 with TRBJ2-7; tentatively, D is TRBD2 (5 bases). CDR3 length: 13 amino acids. V lost 10 bases and J 0 bases, leaving 13 bases between the germline ends. Germline V gene lookup returns CDR1 MNHEY and CDR2 SMNVEV (reference sequence). The CDR3 protein is CATGSGVSYEQYF. The CDR3 coding sequence is TGTGCCACCGGATCCGGGGTCTCCTACGAGCAGTACTTC.

The gene calls are TRBV27 and TRBJ2-2; TRBD1 is a possible D gene (5 bases). The CDR3 has 12 amino acids. Germline CDR1 reads MNHEY; CDR2 reads SMNVEV (reference sequence). Deletions cut 6 bases from V and 7 bases from J, with 9 bases between. The DNA for the CDR3 is TGTGCCAGCAGGGGGCTCGGCGGGGAGCTGTTTTTT. Translating gives CASRGLGGELFF.

The V and J genes are TRBV28 and TRBJ2-7, with D maybe TRBD1 (9 bases). CDR1 is MDHEN, CDR2 SYDVKM, per germline. V gave up 6 bases and J gave up 4 bases, with 19 bases separating them. The CDR3 length is 15 residues. CDR3 sequence (DNA): TGTGCCAGCAGCCGGGGGGGGACAGGGATGTACGAGCAGTACTTC. It is translated as CASSRGGTGMYEQYF.

This clone has only a few counts. The chain recombines TRBV15 with TRBJ2-5; 11 nucleotides line up with TRBD2. This CDR3 is built from 14 residues. Trimming took 6 bases from V and 4 from J; bases not matched to a gene: 4. Germline assignment: CDR1 LNHNV and CDR2 YYDKDF (reference sequence). The chain's CDR3 is CATRNLAGGETQYF. CDR3 nucleotide sequence: TGTGCCACCAGAAACCTAGCGGGAGGAGAGACCCAGTACTTC.

The rearrangement uses TRBV13 and TRBJ2-3; D perhaps matches TRBD2 (6 bases). The germline CDR1 and CDR2 sequences are PRHDT and FYEKMQ (reference sequence). The CDR3 contains 15 residues. V lost 1 base and J lost 2, with 10 bases in between. The CDR3 reads CASSLAGVNTDTQYF. In DNA, the CDR3 is TGTGCCAGCAGCTTAGCGGGAGTGAACACAGATACGCAGTATTTT. Variable domain in full (rest from reference TRBV13 and TRBJ2-3): AAGVIQSPRHLIKEKRETATLKCYPIPRHDTVYWYQQGPGQDPQFLISFYEKMQSDKGSIPDRFSAQQFSDYHSELNMSSLELGDSALYFCASSLAGVNTDTQYFGPGTRLTVL.

J is TRBJ2-1 and V is TRBV18; weak D call: TRBD2 (7 bases). Trimming left V 2 bases short and J 6 bases short, with 11 bases between. The CDR3 covers 14 residues. Germline CDR1 KGHSH, CDR2 LQKENI. The CDR3 DNA is TGTGCCAGCTCACCATGGGAGGGGGGCAATGAGCAGTTCTTC. Amino acids: CASSPWEGGNEQFF.